This TCR beta chain was sequenced in a study of blood T cell repertoires in COVID-19. As for the study in general: COVID-19 samples from acute and convalescent phases originated in the United States, Italy and Spain. Sample material is recorded as cDNA or gDNA derived from T cells, B-cell-depleted T cells, or PBMCs.

Authors' processing steps: Using reference gene primer amplification, nucleated cell counts were estimated. TCRdb's table, derived via immunoSEQ multiplex PCR, lists solely in-frame clones and lacks some. V and J calls plus clone size are reproduced from that table; the DNA served to infer D and trimming. The sample lists approximately 140,000 clones, under 90% occurring once. The CDR3 loop spans 16 amino acids. With 3 bases clipped from V and 8 bases from J, the junction kept 15 bases outside the gene matches. Germline V gene data show CDR1 as KGHDR and CDR2 as SFDVKD. This receptor was taken from a woman aged 80 or older in a cohort sampled during active or convalescent COVID-19. The V call is TRBV24-1, the J call TRBJ2-7; 7 nucleotides agree with TRBD2. Sequenced input: peripheral blood. The CDR3 DNA is TGTGCCACCAGTGATCCCGGGGAGCGGGGCGGAACCCAGCAGTACTTC. This gives the protein CATSDPGERGGTQQYF.